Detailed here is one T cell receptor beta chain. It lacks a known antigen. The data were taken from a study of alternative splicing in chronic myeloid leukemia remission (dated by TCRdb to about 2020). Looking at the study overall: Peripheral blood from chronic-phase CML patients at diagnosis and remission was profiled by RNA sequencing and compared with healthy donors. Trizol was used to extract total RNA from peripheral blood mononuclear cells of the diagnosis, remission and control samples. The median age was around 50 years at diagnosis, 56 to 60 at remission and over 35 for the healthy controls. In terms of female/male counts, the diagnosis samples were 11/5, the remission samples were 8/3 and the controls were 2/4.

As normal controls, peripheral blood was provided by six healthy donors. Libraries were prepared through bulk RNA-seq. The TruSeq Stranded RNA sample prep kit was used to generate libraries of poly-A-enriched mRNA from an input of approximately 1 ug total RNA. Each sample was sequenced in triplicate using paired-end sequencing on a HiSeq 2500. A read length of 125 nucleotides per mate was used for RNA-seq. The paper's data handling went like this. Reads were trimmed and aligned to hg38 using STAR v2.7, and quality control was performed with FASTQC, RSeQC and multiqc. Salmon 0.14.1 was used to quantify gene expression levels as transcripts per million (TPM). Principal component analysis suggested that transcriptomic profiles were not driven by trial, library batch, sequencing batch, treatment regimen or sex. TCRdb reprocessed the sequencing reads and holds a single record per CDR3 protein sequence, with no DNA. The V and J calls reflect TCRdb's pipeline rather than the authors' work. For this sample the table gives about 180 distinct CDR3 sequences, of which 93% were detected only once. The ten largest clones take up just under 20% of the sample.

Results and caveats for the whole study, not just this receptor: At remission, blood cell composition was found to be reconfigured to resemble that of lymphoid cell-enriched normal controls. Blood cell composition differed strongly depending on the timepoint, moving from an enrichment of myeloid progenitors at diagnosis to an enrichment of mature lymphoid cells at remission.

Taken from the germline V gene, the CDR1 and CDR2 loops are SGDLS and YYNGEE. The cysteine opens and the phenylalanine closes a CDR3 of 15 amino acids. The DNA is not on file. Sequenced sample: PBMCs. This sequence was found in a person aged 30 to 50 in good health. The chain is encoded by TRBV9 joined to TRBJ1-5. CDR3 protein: CASSLEGDIKQPQHF.